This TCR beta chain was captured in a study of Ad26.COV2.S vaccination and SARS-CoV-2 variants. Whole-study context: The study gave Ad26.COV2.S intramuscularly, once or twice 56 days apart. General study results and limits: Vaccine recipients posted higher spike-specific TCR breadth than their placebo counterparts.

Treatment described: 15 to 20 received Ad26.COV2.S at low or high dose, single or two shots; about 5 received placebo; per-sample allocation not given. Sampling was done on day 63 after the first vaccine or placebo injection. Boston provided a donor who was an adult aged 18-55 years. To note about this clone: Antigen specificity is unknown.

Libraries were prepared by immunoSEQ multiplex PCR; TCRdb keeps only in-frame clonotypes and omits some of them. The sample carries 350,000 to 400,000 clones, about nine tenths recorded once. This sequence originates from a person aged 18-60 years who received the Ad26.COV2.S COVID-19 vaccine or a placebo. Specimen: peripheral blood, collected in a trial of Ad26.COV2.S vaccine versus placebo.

The chain's CDR3 is CAISEPRPRGSYEQYF. CDR3 sequence (DNA): TGTGCCATCAGTGAGCCGAGACCCCGAGGCTCCTACGAGCAGTACTTC. The chain is built from TRBV10-3 and TRBJ2-7, with no clear D. Trimming removed 2 bases from V and 0 bases from J, with 14 bases in between. CDR1 is ENHRY, CDR2 SYGVKD, per germline. The CDR3 consists of 16 residues.